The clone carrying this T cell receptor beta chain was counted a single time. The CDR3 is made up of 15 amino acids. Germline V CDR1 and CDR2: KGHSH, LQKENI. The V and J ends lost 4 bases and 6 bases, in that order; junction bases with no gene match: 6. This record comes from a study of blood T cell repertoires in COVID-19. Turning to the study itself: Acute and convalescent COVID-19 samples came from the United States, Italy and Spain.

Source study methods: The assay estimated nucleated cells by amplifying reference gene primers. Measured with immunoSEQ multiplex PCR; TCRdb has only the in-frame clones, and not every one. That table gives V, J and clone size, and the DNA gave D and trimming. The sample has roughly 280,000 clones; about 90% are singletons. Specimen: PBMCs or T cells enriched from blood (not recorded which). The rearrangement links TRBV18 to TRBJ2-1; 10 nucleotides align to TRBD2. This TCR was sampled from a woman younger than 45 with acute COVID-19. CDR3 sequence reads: CASSRGQREGNEQFF. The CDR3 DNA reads TGTGCCAGCTCACGCGGGCAGCGGGAGGGCAATGAGCAGTTCTTC. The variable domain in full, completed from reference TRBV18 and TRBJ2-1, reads NAGVMQNPRHLVRRRGQEARLRCSPMKGHSHVYWYRQLPEEGLKFMVYLQKENIIDESGMPKERFSAEFPKEGPSILRIQQVVRGDSAAYFCASSRGQREGNEQFFGPGTRLTVL.